This TCR beta chain was documented in a study of metastatic and nonmetastatic thyroid tumors. Study-wide context: Blood and tumor or nodule tissue repertoires from malignant and benign thyroid patients were compared.

The CDR3 loop spans 17 amino acids. Looked up from germline, CDR1 is SGHRS and CDR2 is YFSETQ. J was trimmed by 6 bases and V by 1 base; bases with no gene match: 15. As originally analysed: A classifier for distant metastasis in papillary thyroid cancer was constructed using CDR3 differences observed across clinicopathological groups. TCRdb re-called clones from the PCR reads using MiXCR. The V and J calls here are based on TCRdb, not the publication. The sample yields 33,000 or so clones, around 7% seen once. No patient had received any treatment before thyroid surgery. The chain employs TRBV5-1 and TRBJ2-5; TRBD2 agrees at 7 bases. The sequencing input was blood. This clonotype was obtained from a female donor with papillary thyroid cancer or a benign thyroid nodule (not recorded which). Some clones in this sample may be carry-over from other donors' samples. The CDR3 loop is CASSLSTSASTLQTQYF. CDR3 nucleotide sequence: TGCGCCAGCAGCTTGTCCACTAGCGCGAGCACCCTACAGACCCAGTACTTC.